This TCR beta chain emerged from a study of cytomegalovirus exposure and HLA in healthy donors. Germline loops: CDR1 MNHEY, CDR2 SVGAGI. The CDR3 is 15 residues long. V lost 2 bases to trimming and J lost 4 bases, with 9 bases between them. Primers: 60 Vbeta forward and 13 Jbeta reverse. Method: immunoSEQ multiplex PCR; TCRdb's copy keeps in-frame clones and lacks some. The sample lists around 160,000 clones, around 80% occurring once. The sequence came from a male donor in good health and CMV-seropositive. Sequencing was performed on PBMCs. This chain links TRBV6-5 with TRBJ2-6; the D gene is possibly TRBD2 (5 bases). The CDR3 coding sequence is TGTGCCAGCAGTTACAGACCGGGGGGGGCCAACGTCCTGACTTTC. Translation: CASSYRPGGANVLTF.